Listed here are 27 T cell receptor beta chains from one sample, sequenced in a study of beta chain features in type 1 diabetes. All of the isolated RNA was reverse transcribed, so expressed TCRB transcripts were sequenced. TCRdb keeps only in-frame clones here, not all; method: immunoSEQ multiplex PCR. The top ten hold about 1.2% of the sample, which has about 220,000 clones, roughly a tenth seen once. The source material was central memory CD4+ T cells from blood. The origin of the receptors is a man between 18 and 29 years old in good health.

In its sample, this clone was seen many times. V is TRBV7-9 and J is TRBJ1-3, with no clear D. Trimming removed 6 bases from V and 2 bases from J, with 14 bases in between. Germline CDR1 and CDR2: SEHNR and FQNEAQ (reference sequence). The CDR3 has 15 amino acids. For the CDR3, the DNA is TGTGCCAGCAGTTCGGGATGGTTGGCTGGAAACACCATATATTTT. As protein: CASSSGWLAGNTIYF.

The chain is built from TRBV29-1 and TRBJ2-3; 7 positions agree with TRBD1. The CDR3 runs 15 residues. CDR1 is SQVTM, CDR2 ANQGSEA, per germline. Unmatched junction bases numbered 6, after V lost 0 bases and J lost 3 bases. In nucleotides, the CDR3 is TGCAGCGTTGAAGAGGACAGGCTGAGTACAGATACGCAGTATTTT. This codes for CSVEEDRLSTDTQYF.

This clone showed up just a few times. The V and J genes are TRBV9 and TRBJ2-5; D is perhaps TRBD1 (5 bases). In germline, CDR1 is SGDLS, CDR2 YYNGEE. This CDR3 contains 12 residues. Trimming removed 4 bases at V and 7 bases at J, with 11 bases between. The CDR3 DNA follows: TGTGCCAGCAGCATCGACAGCACGACCCAGTACTTC. It translates to CASSIDSTTQYF.

The chain employs TRBV5-4 and TRBJ2-6, with a possible D match to TRBD2 (5 bases). The CDR3 is 16 residues long. Trimming left V 4 bases short and J 1 base short, with 12 bases between. Germline V lookup: CDR1 SGHNT, CDR2 YYREEE (reference sequence). CDR3 loop: CASSPPGESGANVLTF. DNA for the CDR3: TGTGCCAGCAGCCCCCCCGGGGAATCTGGGGCCAACGTCCTGACTTTC.

This clone was seen only a few times. This chain uses TRBV7-2 with TRBJ2-1; 12 bases align to TRBD2. The V and J ends lost 5 bases and 4 bases, in that order; junction bases with no gene match: 6. CDR1 and CDR2 (germline): SGHTA, FQGNSA. The CDR3 runs to 16 residues. CDR3 amino acids: CASSEGLAGSYNEQFF. DNA of the CDR3: TGTGCCAGCAGCGAGGGACTAGCGGGTAGTTACAATGAGCAGTTCTTC.

The table lists this clone with a few counts. V usage is TRBV28 and J usage is TRBJ2-3, with 10 bases identical to TRBD2. The CDR3 is made up of 15 amino acids. V lost 4 bases to trimming and J lost 2 bases; unmatched junction nucleotides: 3. In germline, CDR1 is MDHEN, CDR2 SYDVKM. This CDR3 reads CASSWTSGFTDTQYF. The CDR3 DNA sequence: TGTGCCAGCAGTTGGACTAGCGGATTCACAGATACGCAGTATTTT.

The chain combines TRBV7-2 with TRBJ2-7, with TRBD1 matching 8 bases. This CDR3 spans 13 amino acids. The V and J ends lost 4 bases and 4 bases, in that order; junction bases with no gene match: 3. Per the germline V gene, CDR1 is SGHTA and CDR2 is FQGNSA. CDR3 in DNA: TGTGCCAGCAGCTCTCGGGACAGGTACGAGCAGTACTTC. Residues: CASSSRDRYEQYF.

The rearrangement joins TRBV5-4 to TRBJ1-1, with D uncertain. Germline-derived CDR1 and CDR2 are SGHNT and YYREEE (reference sequence). This CDR3 spans 15 amino acids. Trimming removed 2 bases from V and 3 bases from J, with 14 bases in between. This CDR3 reads CASSLWYRPDTEAFF. For the CDR3, the DNA is TGTGCCAGCAGCTTATGGTACAGACCCGACACTGAAGCTTTCTTT.

The rearrangement links TRBV9 to TRBJ2-1; D uncertain. The germline CDR1 and CDR2 sequences are SGDLS and YYNGEE. The CDR3 extends over 13 amino acids. V was cut by 0 bases and J by 9 bases, with 10 bases left in between. DNA of the CDR3: TGTGCCAGCAGCGTAGCCACGGAACCTGAGCAGTTCTTC. This codes for CASSVATEPEQFF.

This chain links TRBV28 with TRBJ2-4; 10 bases align to TRBD2. This CDR3 has 16 residues. Germline trimming cut 5 bases from V and 4 bases from J; bases unmatched to any gene: 8. CDR1 MDHEN and CDR2 SYDVKM come from the germline V gene. Here the CDR3 DNA reads TGTGCCAGCAGTCCCACAGCGGGAGGGCGTAAAAACATTCAGTACTTC. Translated, it gives CASSPTAGGRKNIQYF.

The chain employs TRBV28 and TRBJ2-3, with 7 bases identical to TRBD1. This CDR3 has 13 amino acids. With 6 bases clipped from V and 5 bases from J, the junction kept 5 bases outside the gene matches. Germline CDR1 MDHEN, CDR2 SYDVKM. CDR3 coding DNA: TGTGCCAGCAGGAAACAGGGGATAGATACGCAGTATTTT. It specifies CASRKQGIDTQYF.

This clone was found a few times. This chain joins TRBV27 and TRBJ2-6; the match to TRBD1 covers 7 bases. Germline trimming cut 8 bases from V and 0 bases from J; bases unmatched to any gene: 4. The V gene's germline CDR1 is MNHEY and CDR2 SMNVEV (reference sequence). CDR3 length: 15 amino acids. CDR3 region: CASGQVLSGANVLTF. The CDR3 DNA reads TGTGCCAGCGGACAGGTCCTCTCTGGGGCCAACGTCCTGACTTTC.

This clone was counted ten times or more. This rearrangement joins TRBV14 to TRBJ2-5, with D perhaps assigned TRBD1 or TRBD2 (5 bases each). The CDR3 runs 13 residues. Germline V gene lookup returns CDR1 SGHDN and CDR2 FVKESK. Trimming took off 3 bases at V and 7 bases at J, with 12 bases between the two ends. CDR3 protein: CASSHGARGTQYF. In DNA, the CDR3 is TGTGCCAGCAGCCATGGGGCTCGGGGGACCCAGTACTTC.

This clone was detected ten times or more. This chain uses TRBV2 with TRBJ2-2; D unclear. V was cut by 8 bases and J by 2 bases, with 6 bases left in between. This CDR3 spans 12 amino acids. CDR1 and CDR2 from the germline V gene are SNHLY and FYNNEI. The DNA for the CDR3 is TGTGCCAGCGAGAGAAACACCGGGGAGCTGTTTTTT. Translating it yields CASERNTGELFF.

This chain uses TRBV13 with TRBJ1-2, with a tentative D call TRBD1 (5 bases). V was cut by 5 bases and J by 5 bases, with 21 bases left in between. The CDR3 is made up of 16 amino acids. Germline-derived CDR1 and CDR2 are PRHDT and FYEKMQ (reference sequence). The CDR3 here is CASSTMPGTDFYGYTF. Here the CDR3 DNA reads TGTGCCAGCAGCACAATGCCCGGGACGGACTTTTATGGCTACACCTTC.

This clone was seen repeatedly, ten times or more. This rearrangement joins TRBV7-9 to TRBJ2-7; D not resolved. The CDR3 is 14 residues long. From germline, CDR1 is SEHNR and CDR2 FQNEAQ (reference sequence). V dropped 5 bases and J dropped 4 bases, with 15 bases sitting between them. In DNA form, the CDR3 reads TGTGCCAGCAGCCCGCTGAACTCGGAGTACGAGCAGTACTTC. This encodes CASSPLNSEYEQYF.

This clone came up a few times. The V gene is TRBV7-2, the J gene TRBJ2-1; no clear D. This CDR3 has 18 amino acids. Per the germline V gene, CDR1 is SGHTA and CDR2 is FQGNSA. Trimming cost V 2 bases and J 5 bases, with 22 bases left between them. As DNA, the CDR3 is TGTGCCAGCAGCTTAATCAAATCCTTCGGGTTTGAGGACAATGAGCAGTTCTTC. Translated: CASSLIKSFGFEDNEQFF.

The table lists this clone with a few counts. The chain is built from TRBV7-8 and TRBJ2-1, with 7 positions matching TRBD2. Looked up from germline, CDR1 is SGHVS and CDR2 is FQNEAQ. The V segment lost 1 base and the J segment 3 bases; nucleotides outside the gene matches: 3. The CDR3 contains 15 residues. The CDR3 reads CASSLDGGSYNEQFF. DNA of the CDR3: TGTGCCAGCAGCTTAGATGGCGGGAGCTACAATGAGCAGTTCTTC.

This clone has just a few counts. The V and J genes are TRBV10-1 and TRBJ2-7; D is unclear. From germline, CDR1 is WNHNN and CDR2 SYGVQD (reference sequence). Trimming took off 10 bases at V and 1 base at J, with 8 bases between the two ends. The CDR3 runs to 11 residues. The CDR3 sequence: CANPRSYEQYF. In nucleotides, the CDR3 is TGCGCCAACCCCCGGTCCTACGAGCAGTACTTC.

The chain employs TRBV10-3 and TRBJ1-1; TRBD1 might be the D (6 bases). Germline values: CDR1 ENHRY, CDR2 SYGVKD. The CDR3 has 14 amino acids. Trimming shortened V by 4 bases and J by 5 bases, and 14 bases separated the two germline ends. The CDR3 spells CAISGAGAETEAFF. In DNA form, the CDR3 reads TGTGCCATCAGTGGTGCAGGGGCAGAAACTGAAGCTTTCTTT.

The V call is TRBV6-6, the J call TRBJ1-1; 9 nucleotides match TRBD1. Per the germline V gene, CDR1 is MNHNY and CDR2 is SVGAGI (reference sequence). With V trimmed by 7 bases and J by 5 bases, 8 bases remained unmatched. The length of the CDR3 is 14 residues. CDR3 DNA: TGTGCCAGCACCCCGGGACAGGGCTGGACTGAAGCTTTCTTT. Amino acids: CASTPGQGWTEAFF.

This clone appeared many times. This CDR3 is CASTRLLAEANIQYF. In DNA form, the CDR3 reads TGTGCCAGCACCCGTTTGCTCGCCGAGGCGAACATTCAGTACTTC. The genes are TRBV7-2 and TRBJ2-4; D remains ambiguous. Germline CDR1 is SGHTA and CDR2 is FQGNSA. V dropped 7 bases and J dropped 7 bases, with 20 bases sitting between them. CDR3 size: 15 residues.

This rearrangement joins TRBV6-1 to TRBJ2-6, with 8 bases lining up with TRBD1. With V trimmed by 2 bases and J by 1 base, 7 bases remained unmatched. In germline, CDR1 is MNHNS, CDR2 SASEGT. The CDR3 contains 18 residues. Here the CDR3 reads CASSELQGALSGANVLTF. CDR3 DNA: TGTGCCAGCAGTGAACTGCAGGGGGCCTTATCTGGGGCCAACGTCCTGACTTTC.

This clone was counted at least ten times. This sample includes further DNA sequences coding for the same CDR3. The gene calls are TRBV7-3 and TRBJ1-1; a weak D match, TRBD1 (5 bases). Germline V gives CDR1 SGHTA, CDR2 FQGTGA. Trimming took 5 bases from V and 1 from J, leaving 8 bases between them. The CDR3 has 13 amino acids. The CDR3 sequence: CASSPGTNTEAFF. CDR3 DNA sequence: TGTGCCAGCAGCCCCGGGACGAACACTGAAGCTTTCTTT. The variable domain in full, with the rest retrieved from reference TRBV7-3 and TRBJ1-1, is GAGVSQTPSNKVTEKGKYVELRCDPISGHTALYWYRQSLGQGPEFLIYFQGTGAADDSGLPNDRFFAVRPEGSVSTLKIQRTERGDSAVYLCASSPGTNTEAFFGQGTRLTVV.

The table lists this clone with a few counts. This chain joins TRBV5-4 and TRBJ2-3; 9 bases line up with TRBD2. This CDR3 is 16 amino acids long. In germline, CDR1 is SGHNT, CDR2 YYREEE (reference sequence). With V trimmed by 4 bases and J by 2 bases, 8 bases remained unmatched. The CDR3 DNA follows: TGTGCCAGCAGCCCGATCGCGGGAGGGTCCACAGATACGCAGTATTTT. Residues: CASSPIAGGSTDTQYF.

The chain is built from TRBV6-5 and TRBJ2-7; TRBD1 or TRBD2 may be the D gene (8 bases each). This CDR3 region has 13 residues. CDR1 and CDR2 (germline): MNHEY, SVGAGI. V was clipped by 6 bases and J by 6 bases, with 15 bases between them. CDR3 sequence reads: CASSDSGTGEQYF. The CDR3 DNA sequence: TGTGCCAGCAGCGATAGCGGGACAGGCGAGCAGTACTTC.

The chain carries TRBV5-6 and TRBJ2-7, with TRBD2 matching over 8 bases. Germline V gene lookup returns CDR1 SGHDT and CDR2 YYEEEE. Trimming took 3 bases from V and 7 from J; bases not matched to a gene: 6. The CDR3 totals 13 residues. CDR3 sequence: CASSSALAEEQYF. The CDR3 coding sequence is TGTGCCAGCAGCTCTGCACTAGCGGAAGAGCAGTACTTC.